This T cell receptor (beta chain) was recorded in a study of cytomegalovirus exposure and HLA in healthy donors. The study, taken as a whole, reports: A cluster of highly shared sequence variants was likely a sequencing artifact. There were some V segments, including TRBV6-2 and TRBV6-3, excluded as indistinguishable. According to the study, 160 or so TCR beta chains were cytomegalovirus-associated. A few CMV-associated chains were confirmed in vitro to be specific for CMV antigens.

PCR amplification relied on 60 Vbeta primers (plus 13 Jbeta primers). Clones were read by immunoSEQ multiplex PCR, and TCRdb kept only the in-frame ones, dropping some. The specimen's table records some 130,000 clones. From germline, CDR1 is MNHEY and CDR2 SMNVEV (reference sequence). This CDR3 spans 14 amino acids. The V end was cut by 0 bases, the J end by 5 bases, with 10 bases between. Remarks on this clone: Its antigen is not identified.

Sequencing was carried out using PBMCs. V gene TRBV27 combines with J gene TRBJ1-2, with no clear D. The receptor was isolated from a woman aged 40-49 years in good health and CMV-seropositive. CDR3 residues: CASSLSGSGYGYTF. DNA for the CDR3: TGTGCCAGCAGTTTATCAGGGAGCGGGTATGGCTACACCTTC.